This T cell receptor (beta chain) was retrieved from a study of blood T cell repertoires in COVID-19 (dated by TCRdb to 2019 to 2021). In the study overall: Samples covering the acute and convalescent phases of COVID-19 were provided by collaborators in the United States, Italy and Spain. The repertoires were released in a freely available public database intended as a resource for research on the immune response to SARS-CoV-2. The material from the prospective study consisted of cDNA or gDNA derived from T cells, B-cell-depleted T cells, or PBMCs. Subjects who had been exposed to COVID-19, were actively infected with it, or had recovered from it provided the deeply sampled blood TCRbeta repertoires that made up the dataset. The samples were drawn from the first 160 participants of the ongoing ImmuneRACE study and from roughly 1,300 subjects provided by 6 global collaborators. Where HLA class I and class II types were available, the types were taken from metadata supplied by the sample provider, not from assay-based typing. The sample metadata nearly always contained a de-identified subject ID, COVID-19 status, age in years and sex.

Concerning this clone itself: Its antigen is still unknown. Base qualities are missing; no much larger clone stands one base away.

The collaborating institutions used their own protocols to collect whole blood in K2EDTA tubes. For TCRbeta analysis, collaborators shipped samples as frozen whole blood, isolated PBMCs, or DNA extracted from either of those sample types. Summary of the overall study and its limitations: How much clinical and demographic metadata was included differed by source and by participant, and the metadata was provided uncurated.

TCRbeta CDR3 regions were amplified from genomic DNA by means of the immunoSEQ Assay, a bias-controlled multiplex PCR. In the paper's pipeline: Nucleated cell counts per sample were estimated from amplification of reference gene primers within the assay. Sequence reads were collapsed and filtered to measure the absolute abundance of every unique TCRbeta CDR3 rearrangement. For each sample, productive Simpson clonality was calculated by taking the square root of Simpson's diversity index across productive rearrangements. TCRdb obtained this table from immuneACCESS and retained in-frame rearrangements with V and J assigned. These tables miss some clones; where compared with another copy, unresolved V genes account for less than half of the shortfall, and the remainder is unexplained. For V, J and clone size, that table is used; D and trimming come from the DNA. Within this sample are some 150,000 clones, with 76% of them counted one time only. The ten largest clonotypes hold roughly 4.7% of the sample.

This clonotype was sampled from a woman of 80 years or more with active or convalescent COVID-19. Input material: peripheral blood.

The DNA sequence is TGTGCCAGCTCACCACCGGCTGGAGGAGAGACCCAGTACTTC. The resulting protein is CASSPPAGGETQYF. The chain is assembled from TRBV18 and TRBJ2-5, and the D gene may be TRBD2, 5 bases matching. The CDR3 measures 14 amino acids from cysteine to phenylalanine. The retained sequence is limited to the CDR3, 42 bases, with the frame set at the first base. CDR1 and CDR2 are drawn from the germline V gene: KGHSH, LQKENI. Deletion took 0 bases off V and 4 bases off J, with a span of 9 bases between the germline ends.